Listed below are T cell receptor delta chains from one sample, sequenced in a study of Vδ1+ human thymocytes. TCRdb reprocessed the multiplex PCR reads through CATT. Here the sample spans 20,000 to 25,000 delta-chain clones, 8% to 10% being singletons. What was sequenced was Vdelta1+ gamma-delta thymocytes from the thymus. The receptor source for this set is a child less than two years old who had congenital heart surgery. Both conserved end residues are part of each CDR3. Each record gives: J gene, clone size, D gene, V gene, CDR3 DNA, CDR3 protein. A D gene is named only where the DNA matches it firmly. Clone size is shown for a subset of rows, as once, few, many or a class of expanded clone.

j_call: TRDJ1; clone_size: few; d_call: NA; v_call: TRDV1; cdr3_nt: TGTGCTCTTGGGGAACGCGTGGGGGGGACACATCGCGGGTACACCGATAAACTCATCTTT; cdr3_aa: CALGERVGGTHRGYTDKLIF
j_call: TRDJ1; clone_size: NA; d_call: NA; v_call: TRDV1; cdr3_nt: TGTGCTCTTGTGTTGCCGGAGTCCCCCACCGATAAACTCATCTTT; cdr3_aa: CALVLPESPTDKLIF
j_call: TRDJ1; clone_size: NA; d_call: NA; v_call: TRDV1; cdr3_nt: TGTGCTCTTGGGGCGTTCCCCCGATGGGGAGCATTTAAACTCATCTTT; cdr3_aa: CALGAFPRWGAFKLIF
j_call: TRDJ2; clone_size: few; d_call: TRDD3; v_call: TRDV1; cdr3_nt: TGTGCTCTTGGGGAACCCCCGAGTGACTGGGGGATACCTTTGACAGCACAACTCTTCTTT; cdr3_aa: CALGEPPSDWGIPLTAQLFF
j_call: TRDJ1; clone_size: few; d_call: TRDD3; v_call: TRDV2; cdr3_nt: TGTGCCTGTGACACGGGACGGGTTGTCTACTCTACTGGGGGAAACATGGGGTACACCGATAAACTCATCTTT; cdr3_aa: CACDTGRVVYSTGGNMGYTDKLIF
j_call: TRDJ1; clone_size: NA; d_call: TRDD3; v_call: TRDV1; cdr3_nt: TGTGCTCTTGGAGGCCCCCTGCCTACGGTAAGAAGACTGGGGGACACCGATAAACTCATCTTT; cdr3_aa: CALGGPLPTVRRLGDTDKLIF
j_call: TRDJ1; clone_size: few; d_call: TRDD2; v_call: TRDV1; cdr3_nt: TGTGCTCTTGGGGAACCCGGCCTTCCTAACGCGTCCCGCTGTACGAGGACCGATAAACTCATCTTT; cdr3_aa: CALGEPGLPNASRCTRTDKLIF
j_call: TRDJ1; clone_size: few; d_call: NA; v_call: TRDV1; cdr3_nt: TGTGCTCTTGGGGAACCCCCGATATCCCTTAAACTCATCTTT; cdr3_aa: CALGEPPISLKLIF
j_call: TRDJ1; clone_size: NA; d_call: NA; v_call: TRDV3; cdr3_nt: TGTGCCTCTGTACGGGGGTATGCCCGGGGGTCCGATAAACTCATCTTT; cdr3_aa: CASVRGYARGSDKLIF
j_call: TRDJ1; clone_size: NA; d_call: TRDD3; v_call: TRDV1; cdr3_nt: TGTGCTCTTGGGGAAGTCAGCTGGGGGATACTTTTGGTGTCCGATAAACTCATCTTT; cdr3_aa: CALGEVSWGILLVSDKLIF
j_call: TRDJ1; clone_size: few; d_call: TRDD3; v_call: TRDV1; cdr3_nt: TGTGCTCTTGGGGAAAAGCTCGAAGGTGGGCGGGCTGGGGGATACGCGGAGATTTACACCGATAAACTCATCTTT; cdr3_aa: CALGEKLEGGRAGGYAEIYTDKLIF
j_call: TRDJ1; clone_size: few; d_call: NA; v_call: TRDV1; cdr3_nt: TGTGCTCTTGGGGAATACCTCGAACCTTCCTTCCTTCCTACGTTGCTGGGGGATCTGTACACCGATAAACTCATCTTT; cdr3_aa: CALGEYLEPSFLPTLLGDLYTDKLIF
j_call: TRDJ1; clone_size: medium-sized; d_call: TRDD3; v_call: TRAV29/DV5; cdr3_nt: TGTGCAGCAACTTCCCTGGGGGATACCGATAAACTCATCTTT; cdr3_aa: CAATSLGDTDKLIF
j_call: TRDJ1; clone_size: few; d_call: TRDD3; v_call: TRDV1; cdr3_nt: TGTGCTCTTGGGGAATCCCAGCCTTCTCCAACCTCTGGGGGATACGCGGATCGAAACGCGGATAAACTCATCTTT; cdr3_aa: CALGESQPSPTSGGYADRNADKLIF
j_call: TRDJ1; clone_size: few; d_call: TRDD3; v_call: TRDV1; cdr3_nt: TGTGCTCTTGGGGACTTCGTACTGGGGGATGGCTCCGATAAACTCATCTTT; cdr3_aa: CALGDFVLGDGSDKLIF
j_call: TRDJ1; clone_size: few; d_call: TRDD2; v_call: TRDV1; cdr3_nt: TGTGCTCTTGGGGAACTAGGTGCCTTCCTACGAAGGGGATTATCCCGGGACACCGATAAACTCATCTTT; cdr3_aa: CALGELGAFLRRGLSRDTDKLIF
j_call: TRDJ1; clone_size: NA; d_call: TRDD2; v_call: TRDV1; cdr3_nt: TGTGCTCTTGGGGATACAGCCTTCCTACTGGGGATCACCGATAAACTCATCTTT; cdr3_aa: CALGDTAFLLGITDKLIF
j_call: TRDJ1; clone_size: few; d_call: NA; v_call: TRDV1; cdr3_nt: TGTGCTCTTGGGGGCTGGATGGGGCCCGATAAACTCATCTTT; cdr3_aa: CALGGWMGPDKLIF
j_call: TRDJ1; clone_size: few; d_call: NA; v_call: TRDV1; cdr3_nt: TGTGCTCTCTCGCCGGGCTGTGAAGAAGGACTCATCTTT; cdr3_aa: CALSPGCEEGLIF
j_call: TRDJ1; clone_size: few; d_call: TRDD3; v_call: TRDV1; cdr3_nt: TGTGCTCTTGGGGAACCGGTGGGGACCTACCCCGTACTGGGGGCTTACACCGATAAACTCATCTTT; cdr3_aa: CALGEPVGTYPVLGAYTDKLIF
j_call: TRDJ1; clone_size: medium-sized; d_call: TRDD3; v_call: TRDV1; cdr3_nt: TGTGCTCTTGGGACCCGGCCTTCTTCGATGGGGGATGCCAACGATAAACTCATCTTT; cdr3_aa: CALGTRPSSMGDANDKLIF
j_call: TRDJ1; clone_size: medium-sized; d_call: NA; v_call: TRDV2; cdr3_nt: TGTGCCTGTCTGGAGGGGGCCCACACCGATAAACTCATCTTT; cdr3_aa: CACLEGAHTDKLIF
j_call: TRDJ1; clone_size: NA; d_call: TRDD3; v_call: TRDV1; cdr3_nt: TGTGCTCTTGGGGAACTATCGGGGCAATCCCGGGGGATCCACACCGATAAACTCATCTTT; cdr3_aa: CALGELSGQSRGIHTDKLIF
j_call: TRDJ1; clone_size: few; d_call: NA; v_call: TRDV1; cdr3_nt: TGTGCTCTTGGGGAACTAAACGGTAGCGGTAAACTCATCTTT; cdr3_aa: CALGELNGSGKLIF
j_call: TRDJ3; clone_size: few; d_call: NA; v_call: TRDV2; cdr3_nt: TGTGCCTGCTCGTACTGGGAGGCTAGCTCCTGGGACACCCGACAGATGTTTTTC; cdr3_aa: CACSYWEASSWDTRQMFF
j_call: TRDJ1; clone_size: NA; d_call: TRDD3; v_call: TRDV1; cdr3_nt: TGTGCTCTTGGGGAACTGGGACCCTACCCCGGGGGATCGTACACCGATAAACTCATCTTT; cdr3_aa: CALGELGPYPGGSYTDKLIF
j_call: TRDJ1; clone_size: NA; d_call: TRDD3; v_call: TRDV1; cdr3_nt: TGTGCTCTTGGGAACCGGCGGCCCTGGACTGGGGGATACGCTCTCGATAAACTCATCTTT; cdr3_aa: CALGNRRPWTGGYALDKLIF
j_call: TRDJ1; clone_size: NA; d_call: NA; v_call: TRDV1; cdr3_nt: TGTGCTCTTGGGGAACTCCTTGGGCCTTTCGCCGATAAACTCATCTTT; cdr3_aa: CALGELLGPFADKLIF
j_call: TRDJ1; clone_size: NA; d_call: NA; v_call: TRDV1; cdr3_nt: TGTGCTCTTGGGGAACTGGGGGTTGGAGACACCGATAAACTCATCTTT; cdr3_aa: CALGELGVGDTDKLIF
j_call: TRDJ1; clone_size: NA; d_call: NA; v_call: TRDV1; cdr3_nt: TGTGCTCTTGGGGAAGTTCGGATATACACCGATAAACTCATCTTT; cdr3_aa: CALGEVRIYTDKLIF
j_call: TRDJ1; clone_size: NA; d_call: TRDD3; v_call: TRDV1; cdr3_nt: TGTGCTCTGGAGGCCGGGTACTGGGGGGAACTCATCTTT; cdr3_aa: CALEAGYWGELIF
j_call: TRDJ1; clone_size: medium-sized; d_call: TRDD3; v_call: TRDV2; cdr3_nt: TGTGCCTGTGACACGGGATACGGGAAACTCATCTTT; cdr3_aa: CACDTGYGKLIF
j_call: TRDJ1; clone_size: NA; d_call: TRDD2; v_call: TRDV1; cdr3_nt: TGTGCTCTTGGGGAAGGCGCCGCCTTCCTACGATTTCTGGGGCATAAACTCATCTTT; cdr3_aa: CALGEGAAFLRFLGHKLIF